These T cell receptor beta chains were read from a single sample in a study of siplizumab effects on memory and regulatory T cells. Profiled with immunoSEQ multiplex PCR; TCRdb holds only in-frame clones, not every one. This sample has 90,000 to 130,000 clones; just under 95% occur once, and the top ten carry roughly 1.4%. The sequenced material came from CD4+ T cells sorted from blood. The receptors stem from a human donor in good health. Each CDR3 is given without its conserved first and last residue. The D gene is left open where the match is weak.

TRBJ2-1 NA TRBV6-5 ASSNTGTRVGEQF
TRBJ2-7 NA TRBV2 ASSEGGYEQY
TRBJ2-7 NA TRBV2 AQAGLSYEQY
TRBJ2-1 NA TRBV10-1 ASSTSGLRNNEQF
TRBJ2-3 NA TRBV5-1 ASSLVSSTDTQY
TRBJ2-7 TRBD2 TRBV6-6 ASSYGSAGTYEQY
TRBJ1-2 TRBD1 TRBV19 ASSIDGQGRYT
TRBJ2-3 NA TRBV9 ASSVVLAVADTQY
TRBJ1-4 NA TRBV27 ASSLSAPGAEGEKLF
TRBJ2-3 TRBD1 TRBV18 ASSQGGTDTQY
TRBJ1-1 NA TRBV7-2 ASSLGPVNTEAF
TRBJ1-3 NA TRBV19 ASSIGGDSGNTIY
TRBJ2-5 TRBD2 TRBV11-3 ASSRGTSGGSETQY
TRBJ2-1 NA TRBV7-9 ASSLGRTETSYNEQF
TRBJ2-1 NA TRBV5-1 ASSLRLGYNEQF
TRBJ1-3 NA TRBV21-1 ASIHRVNDTGNTIY
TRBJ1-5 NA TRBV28 ASRYPHSNQPQH
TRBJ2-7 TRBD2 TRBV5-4 ASSGGLAGQLFYEQY
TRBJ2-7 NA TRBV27 ASRRALGSASYEQY
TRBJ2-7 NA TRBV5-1 ASSPDFYEQY
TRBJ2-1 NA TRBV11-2 ASSPRRTVKLYNEQF
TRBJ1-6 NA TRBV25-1 ASSETDGSPLH
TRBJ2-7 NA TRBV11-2 ASSLVGGHRYEQY
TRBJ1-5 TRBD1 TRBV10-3 AISPDRDNQPQH
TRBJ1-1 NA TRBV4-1 ASSQRNPTGNPTEAF
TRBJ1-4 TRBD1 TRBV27 ASSPQGYEKLF
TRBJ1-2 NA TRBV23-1 ASSPNSGTSQLMCGYT
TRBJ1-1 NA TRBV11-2 ASINPRLNTEAF
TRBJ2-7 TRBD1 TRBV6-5 ASSYMGQGDEQY
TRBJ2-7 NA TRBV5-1 ASSLATGQSREQY
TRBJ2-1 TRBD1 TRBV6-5 ASSSIGTVSYNEQF
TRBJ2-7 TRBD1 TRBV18 ASSENRDRLWEQY
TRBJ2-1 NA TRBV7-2 ASSLARFVGRHEQF
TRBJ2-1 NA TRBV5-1 ASSLELVGYNEQF
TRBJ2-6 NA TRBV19 ATESGGLANVLT
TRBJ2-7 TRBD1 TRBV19 ATRDRGWNEQY
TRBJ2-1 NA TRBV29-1 SVAWGDEQF
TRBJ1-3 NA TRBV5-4 ASSSRGSGNTIY
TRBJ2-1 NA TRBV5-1 ASSLDGGSGEQF
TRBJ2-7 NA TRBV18 ASSPPGGSPYEQY
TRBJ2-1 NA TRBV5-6 ASSPDNNEQF
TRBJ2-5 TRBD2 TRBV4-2 ASSQGTGTSGETQY
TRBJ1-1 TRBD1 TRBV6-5 ATRRQGGNTEAF
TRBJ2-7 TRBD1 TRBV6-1 ASSETRRQGPWEQY
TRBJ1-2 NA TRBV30 AWSVRSPGYT
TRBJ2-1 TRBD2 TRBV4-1 ASSQGLAGGPYNEQF
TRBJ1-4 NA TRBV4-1 ASSQDRARGREKLF